Sequencing of this T cell receptor (beta chain) was carried out in a study of cytomegalovirus exposure and HLA in healthy donors. From germline, CDR1 is LNHNV and CDR2 YYDKDF (reference sequence). The CDR3 sequence is 14 residues long. Primers included in the PCR were 60 Vbeta and 13 Jbeta primers. Some clones are missing from TCRdb's copy, which holds only in-frame ones; the method was immunoSEQ multiplex PCR. The sample yields approximately 120,000 clones, under 85% seen once. This clone was seen just once. The source is a man aged 35 to 55 in good health and CMV-seropositive. Specimen: PBMCs. This sequence joins TRBV15 and TRBJ2-5; maybe TRBD2 (6 bases). The J call is in doubt because the DNA end fits TRBJ2-7 better. CDR3 in DNA: TGTGCCACCAGCAGAGTTCGGAGCGGGCACGAGCAGTACTTC. Its translation is CATSRVRSGHEQYF.